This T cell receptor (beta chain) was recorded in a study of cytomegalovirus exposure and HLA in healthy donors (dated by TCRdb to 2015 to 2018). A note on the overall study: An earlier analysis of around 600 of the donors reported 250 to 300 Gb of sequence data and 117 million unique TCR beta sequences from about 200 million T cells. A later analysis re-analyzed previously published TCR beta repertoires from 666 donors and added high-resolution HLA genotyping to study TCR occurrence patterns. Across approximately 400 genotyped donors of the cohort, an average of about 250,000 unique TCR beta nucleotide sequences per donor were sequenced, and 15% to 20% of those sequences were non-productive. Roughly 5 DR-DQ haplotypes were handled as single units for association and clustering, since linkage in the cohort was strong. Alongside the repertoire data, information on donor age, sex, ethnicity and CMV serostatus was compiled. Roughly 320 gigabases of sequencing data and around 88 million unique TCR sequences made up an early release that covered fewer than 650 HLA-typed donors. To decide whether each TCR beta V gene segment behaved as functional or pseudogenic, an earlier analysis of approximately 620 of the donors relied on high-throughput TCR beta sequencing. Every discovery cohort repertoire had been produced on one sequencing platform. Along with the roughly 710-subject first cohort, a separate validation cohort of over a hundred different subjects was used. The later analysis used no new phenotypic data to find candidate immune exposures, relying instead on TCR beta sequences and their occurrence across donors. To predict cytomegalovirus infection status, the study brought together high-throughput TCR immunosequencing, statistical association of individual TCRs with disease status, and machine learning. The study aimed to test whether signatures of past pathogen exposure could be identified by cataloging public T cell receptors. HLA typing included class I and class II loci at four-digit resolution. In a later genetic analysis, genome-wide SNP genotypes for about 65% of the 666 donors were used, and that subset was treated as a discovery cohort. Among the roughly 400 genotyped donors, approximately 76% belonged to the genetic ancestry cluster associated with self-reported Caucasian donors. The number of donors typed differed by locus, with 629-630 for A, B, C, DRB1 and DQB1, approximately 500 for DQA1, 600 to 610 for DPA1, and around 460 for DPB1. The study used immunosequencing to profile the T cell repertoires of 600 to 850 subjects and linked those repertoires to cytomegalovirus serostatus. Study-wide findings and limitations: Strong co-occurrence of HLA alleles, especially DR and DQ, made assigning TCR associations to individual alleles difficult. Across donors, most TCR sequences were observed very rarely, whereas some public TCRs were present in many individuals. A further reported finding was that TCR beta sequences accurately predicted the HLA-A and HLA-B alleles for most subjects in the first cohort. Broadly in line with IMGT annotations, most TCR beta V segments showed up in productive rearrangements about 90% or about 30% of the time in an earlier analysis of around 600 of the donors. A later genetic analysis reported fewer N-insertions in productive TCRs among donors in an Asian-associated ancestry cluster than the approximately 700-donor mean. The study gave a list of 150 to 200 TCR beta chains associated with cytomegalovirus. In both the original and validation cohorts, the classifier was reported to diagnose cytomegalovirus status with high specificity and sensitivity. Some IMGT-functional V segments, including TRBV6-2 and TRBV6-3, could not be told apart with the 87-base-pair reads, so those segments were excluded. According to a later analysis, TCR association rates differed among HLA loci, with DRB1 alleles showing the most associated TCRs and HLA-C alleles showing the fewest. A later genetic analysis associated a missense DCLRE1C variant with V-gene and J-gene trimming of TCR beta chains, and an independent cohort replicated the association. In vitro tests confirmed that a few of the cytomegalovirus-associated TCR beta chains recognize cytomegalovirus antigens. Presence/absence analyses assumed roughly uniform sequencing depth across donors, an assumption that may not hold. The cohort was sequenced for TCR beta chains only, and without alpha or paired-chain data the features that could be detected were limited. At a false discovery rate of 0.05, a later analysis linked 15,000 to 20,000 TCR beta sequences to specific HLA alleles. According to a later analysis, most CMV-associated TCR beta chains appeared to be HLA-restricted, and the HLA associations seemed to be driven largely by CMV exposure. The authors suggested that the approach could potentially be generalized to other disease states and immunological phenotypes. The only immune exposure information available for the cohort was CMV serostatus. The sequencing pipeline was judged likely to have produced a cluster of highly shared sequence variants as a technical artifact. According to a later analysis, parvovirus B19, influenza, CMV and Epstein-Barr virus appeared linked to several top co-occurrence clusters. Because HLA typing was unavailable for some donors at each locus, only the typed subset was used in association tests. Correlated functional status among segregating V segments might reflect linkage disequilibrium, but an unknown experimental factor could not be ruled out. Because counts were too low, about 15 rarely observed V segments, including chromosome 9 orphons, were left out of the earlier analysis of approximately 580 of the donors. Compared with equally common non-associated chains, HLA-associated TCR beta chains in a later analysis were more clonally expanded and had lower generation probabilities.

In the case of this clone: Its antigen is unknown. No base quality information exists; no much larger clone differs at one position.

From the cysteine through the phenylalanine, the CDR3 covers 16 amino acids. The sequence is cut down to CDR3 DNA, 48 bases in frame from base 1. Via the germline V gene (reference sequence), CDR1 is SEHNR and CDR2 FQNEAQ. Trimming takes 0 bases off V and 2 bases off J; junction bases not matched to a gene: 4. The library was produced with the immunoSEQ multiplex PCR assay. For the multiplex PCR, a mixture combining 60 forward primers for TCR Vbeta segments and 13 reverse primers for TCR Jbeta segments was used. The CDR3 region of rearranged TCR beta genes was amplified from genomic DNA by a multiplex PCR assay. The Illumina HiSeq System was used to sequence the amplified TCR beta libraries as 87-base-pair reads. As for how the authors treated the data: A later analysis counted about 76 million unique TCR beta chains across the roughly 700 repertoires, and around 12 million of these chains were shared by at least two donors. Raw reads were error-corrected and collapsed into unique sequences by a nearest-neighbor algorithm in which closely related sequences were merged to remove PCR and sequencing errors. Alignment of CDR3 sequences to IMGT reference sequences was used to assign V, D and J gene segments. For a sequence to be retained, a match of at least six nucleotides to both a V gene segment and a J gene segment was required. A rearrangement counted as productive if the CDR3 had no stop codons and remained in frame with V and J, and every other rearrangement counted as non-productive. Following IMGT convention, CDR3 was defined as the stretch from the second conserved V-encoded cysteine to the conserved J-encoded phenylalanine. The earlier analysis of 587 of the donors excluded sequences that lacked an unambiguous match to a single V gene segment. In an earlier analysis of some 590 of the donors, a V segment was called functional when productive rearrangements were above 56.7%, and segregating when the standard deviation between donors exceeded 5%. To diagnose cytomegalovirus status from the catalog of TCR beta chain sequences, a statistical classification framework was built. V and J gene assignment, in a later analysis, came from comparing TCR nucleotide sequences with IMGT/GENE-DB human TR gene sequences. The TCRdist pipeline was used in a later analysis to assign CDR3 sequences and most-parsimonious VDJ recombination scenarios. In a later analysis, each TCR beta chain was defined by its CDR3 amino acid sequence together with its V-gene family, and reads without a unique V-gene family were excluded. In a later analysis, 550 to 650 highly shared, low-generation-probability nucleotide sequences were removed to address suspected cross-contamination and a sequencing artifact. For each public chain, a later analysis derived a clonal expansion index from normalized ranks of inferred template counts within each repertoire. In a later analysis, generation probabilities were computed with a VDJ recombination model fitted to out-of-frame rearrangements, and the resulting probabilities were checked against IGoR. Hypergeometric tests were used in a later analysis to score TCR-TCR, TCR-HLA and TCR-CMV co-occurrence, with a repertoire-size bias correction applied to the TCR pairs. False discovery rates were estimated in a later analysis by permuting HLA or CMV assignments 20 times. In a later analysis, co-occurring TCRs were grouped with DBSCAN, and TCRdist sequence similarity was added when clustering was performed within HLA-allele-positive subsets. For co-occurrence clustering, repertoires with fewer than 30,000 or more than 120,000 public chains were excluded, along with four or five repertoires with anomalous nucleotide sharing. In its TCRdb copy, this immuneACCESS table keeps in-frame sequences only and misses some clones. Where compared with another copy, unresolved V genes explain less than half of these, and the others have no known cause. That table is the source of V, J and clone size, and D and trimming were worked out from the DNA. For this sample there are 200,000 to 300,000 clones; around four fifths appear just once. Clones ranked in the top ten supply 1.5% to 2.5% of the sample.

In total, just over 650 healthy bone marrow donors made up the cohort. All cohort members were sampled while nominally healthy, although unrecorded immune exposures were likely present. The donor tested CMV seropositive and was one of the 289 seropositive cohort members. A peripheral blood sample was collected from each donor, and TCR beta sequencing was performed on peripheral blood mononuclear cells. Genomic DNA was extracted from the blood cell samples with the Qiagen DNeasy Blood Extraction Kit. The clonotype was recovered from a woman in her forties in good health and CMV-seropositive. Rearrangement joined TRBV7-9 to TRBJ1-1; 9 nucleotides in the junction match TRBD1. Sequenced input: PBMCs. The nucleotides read TGTGCCAGCAGCTTAGCCGGGACAGGGTCCAACACTGAAGCTTTCTTT. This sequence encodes CASSLAGTGSNTEAFF.